This T cell receptor (beta chain) is from a study of blood T cell repertoires in COVID-19. With 4 bases removed from V and 8 bases from J, the gap between germline ends came to 8 bases. Germline-derived CDR1 and CDR2 are KGHDR and SFDVKD. CDR3 size: 12 residues. Method: immunoSEQ multiplex PCR; TCRdb's copy keeps in-frame clones and lacks some. Among 310,000 or so clones listed, around 91% were seen once. Cohorts were determined from participant-reported clinical history. The specimen was PBMCs or T cells enriched from blood (not recorded which). The chain uses TRBV24-1 and TRBJ2-1; D unresolved. The sequence came from a woman in her forties who had recovered from COVID-19. DNA of the CDR3: TGTGCCACCAGTGACCCGGCGGATGAGCAGTTCTTC. It is translated as CATSDPADEQFF.